This T cell receptor beta chain stems from a study of cytomegalovirus exposure and HLA in healthy donors. Findings and limits, study-wide: Later findings reportedly placed an Asian-associated ancestry cluster below the roughly 730-donor mean for N-insertions. Across donors, presence/absence analyses took sequencing depth to be roughly uniform. Within a later analysis, the majority of CMV-associated TCR beta chains appeared HLA-restricted.

With 60 Vbeta and 13 Jbeta primers, the PCR was carried out. Profiled with immunoSEQ multiplex PCR; TCRdb holds only in-frame clones, not every one. The table records hundreds of thousands of clones, about three quarters of them present only once. This clone showed up just a few times. No antigen is known for it. Between the trimmed V and J ends, which lost 7 bases and 5 bases, there was a span of 15 bases. The germline V gene has CDR1 LNHDA and CDR2 SQIVND (reference sequence). The CDR3 totals 14 residues. The sample taken for sequencing was PBMCs. The clonotype comes from a male donor in good health and CMV-seronegative. The chain is built from TRBV19 and TRBJ2-1, with a weak D call TRBD2 (5 bases). The CDR3 protein is CASNGDPVNNEQFF. Here the CDR3 DNA reads TGTGCCAGTAACGGGGATCCTGTCAACAATGAGCAGTTCTTC.